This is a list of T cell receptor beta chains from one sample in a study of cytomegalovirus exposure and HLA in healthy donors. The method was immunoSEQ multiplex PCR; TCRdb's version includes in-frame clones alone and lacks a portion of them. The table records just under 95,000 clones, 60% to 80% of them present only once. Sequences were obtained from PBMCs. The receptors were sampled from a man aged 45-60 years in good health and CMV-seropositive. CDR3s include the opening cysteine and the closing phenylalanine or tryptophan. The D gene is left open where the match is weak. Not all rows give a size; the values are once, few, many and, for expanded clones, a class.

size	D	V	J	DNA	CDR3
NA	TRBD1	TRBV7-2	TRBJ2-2	TGTGCCAGCAGCCGCAGTGGACAGGGGGCCGGCGGGGAGCTGTTTTTT	CASSRSGQGAGGELFF
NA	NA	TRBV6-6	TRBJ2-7	TGTGCCAGCAGTGTTGGACTCTACGAGCAGTACTTC	CASSVGLYEQYF
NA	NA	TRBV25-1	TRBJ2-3	TGTGCCAGCAGTGGGATGCTAGCCGATACGCAGTATTTT	CASSGMLADTQYF
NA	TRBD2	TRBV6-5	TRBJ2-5	TGTGCCAGCAGAGGGTGGGGGGGGACCCAGTACTTC	CASRGWGGTQYF
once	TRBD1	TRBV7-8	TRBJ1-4	TGTGCCAGCAGCATTAGGACAGGGCAGGGTAATGAAAAACTGTTTTTT	CASSIRTGQGNEKLFF
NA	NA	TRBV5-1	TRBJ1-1	TGCGCCAGCGCTGACCGGGGTGAAGCTTTCTTT	CASADRGEAFF
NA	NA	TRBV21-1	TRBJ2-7	TGTGCCAGCAGCCACGGGACACGTAAAAGCCGAAGCTCCTACGAGCAGTACTTC	CASSHGTRKSRSSYEQYF
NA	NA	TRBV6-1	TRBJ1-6	TGTGCCAGCAGTGAAGGGACAGATAATTCACCCCTCCACTTT	CASSEGTDNSPLHF
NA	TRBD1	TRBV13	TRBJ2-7	TGTGCCAGCAAAAACCGGGACAGGGGGCAATACGAGCAGTACTTC	CASKNRDRGQYEQYF
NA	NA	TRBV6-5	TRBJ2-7	TGTGCCAGCAGTTACTCGATTCCGGTTTACGAGCAGTACTTC	CASSYSIPVYEQYF
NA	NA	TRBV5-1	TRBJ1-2	TGCGCCAGCAGCCCCGGGACTCTAGGCTATGGCTACACCTTC	CASSPGTLGYGYTF
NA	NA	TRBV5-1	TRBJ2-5	TGCGCCAGCAGATCCGACCCAGCGGCCCAGTACTTC	CASRSDPAAQYF
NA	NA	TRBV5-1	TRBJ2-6	TGCGCCAGCAGCTTGGAACAGCTCCGAAGCTCTGGGGCCAACGTCCTGACTTTC	CASSLEQLRSSGANVLTF
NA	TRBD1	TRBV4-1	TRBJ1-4	TGCGCCAGCAGCCAAAAGATCCCGGGACAGGGTTCCACTAATGAAAAACTGTTTTTT	CASSQKIPGQGSTNEKLFF
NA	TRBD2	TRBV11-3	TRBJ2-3	TGTGCCAGCAGCTTAGATCCCCCGCAGCGGGGGTTCACAGATACGCAGTATTTT	CASSLDPPQRGFTDTQYF
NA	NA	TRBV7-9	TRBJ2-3	TGTGCCAGCAGCTTAGCTAACAGGGATGGAGATACGCAGTATTTT	CASSLANRDGDTQYF
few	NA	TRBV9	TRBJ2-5	TGTGCCAGCAGCGTAGGATCCCTGCCAGACCAAGAGACCCAGTACTTC	CASSVGSLPDQETQYF
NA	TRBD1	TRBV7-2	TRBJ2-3	TGTGCCAGCAGCTCAGGACAGGGGTCAGATACGCAGTATTTT	CASSSGQGSDTQYF
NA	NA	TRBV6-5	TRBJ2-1	TGTGCCAGCGGCTCAAGGGGTAATGAGCAGCTCTTC	CASGSRGNEQLF
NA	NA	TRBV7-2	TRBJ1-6	TGTGCCAGCAGCCTAAAGGGAGGAGGACATTCACCCCTCCACTTT	CASSLKGGGHSPLHF
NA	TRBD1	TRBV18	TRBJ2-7	TGTGCCAGCTCACCTACCGGGACAGGGTTGTACGAGCAGTACTTC	CASSPTGTGLYEQYF
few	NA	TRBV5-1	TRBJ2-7	TGCGCCAGCAGCCCAGACAGCTACCCCTACGAGCAGTACTTC	CASSPDSYPYEQYF
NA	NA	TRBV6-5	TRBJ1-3	TGTGCCAGCAGTTACTCGGAGATGACCGGAAACACCATATATTTT	CASSYSEMTGNTIYF
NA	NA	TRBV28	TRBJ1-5	TGTGCCAGCAGTTCCACCGGGAGTTGGAGCAATCAGCCCCAGCATTTT	CASSSTGSWSNQPQHF
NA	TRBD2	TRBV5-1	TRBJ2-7	TGCGCCAGCAGCTTGGAATTAGCGGGGGGCCCTTACGAGCAGTACTTC	CASSLELAGGPYEQYF
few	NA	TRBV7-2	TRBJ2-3	TGTGCCAGCAGCCCCGGACTATCAGGCACGCAGTATTTT	CASSPGLSGTQYF
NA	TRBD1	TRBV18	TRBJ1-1	TGTGCCAGCTCACTCGGACAGGGTATGAACACTGAAGCTTTCTTT	CASSLGQGMNTEAFF
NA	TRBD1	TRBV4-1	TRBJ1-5	TGCGCCAGCAGCCAAGGTACCCCGGGACAGGGAAATAGCAATCAGCCCCAGCATTTT	CASSQGTPGQGNSNQPQHF
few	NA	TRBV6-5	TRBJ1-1	TGTGCCAGCAGTTACCCTAAAAGGGAGGGAGACACTGAAGCTTTCTTT	CASSYPKREGDTEAFF
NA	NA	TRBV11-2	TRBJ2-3	TGTGCCAGCAGCCCCATGGGCGCTAGCTCAGATACGCAGTATTTT	CASSPMGASSDTQYF
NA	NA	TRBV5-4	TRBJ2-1	TGTGCCAGCAGCTTGAGTGTTGGGGGGGCTTGGAATGAGCAGTTCTTC	CASSLSVGGAWNEQFF
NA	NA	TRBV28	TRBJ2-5	TGTGCCAGCAGTTTAATGGGGGCCCAAGAGACCCAGTACTTC	CASSLMGAQETQYF
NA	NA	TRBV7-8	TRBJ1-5	TGTGCCAGCAGCCTCGGCGCGGGGGCCAATCAGCCCCAGCATTTT	CASSLGAGANQPQHF
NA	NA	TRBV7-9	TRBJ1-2	TGTGCCAGCAGCTTAGGTGGGGAGACCTATGGCTACACCTTC	CASSLGGETYGYTF
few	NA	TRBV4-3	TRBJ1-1	TGCGCCAGCAGCCAAGTGGGGGGGAACACTGAAGCTTTCTTT	CASSQVGGNTEAFF
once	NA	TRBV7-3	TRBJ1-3	TGTGCCAGCAGCTTAAATTCGGGTCCTGGAAACACCATATATTTT	CASSLNSGPGNTIYF
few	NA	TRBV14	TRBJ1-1	TGTGCCAGCAGCCAAGATCAGGGGCTGGAAGCTTTCTTT	CASSQDQGLEAFF
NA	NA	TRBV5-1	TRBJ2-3	TGCGCCAGCAGCTTGGCGACTGGCGGGGGCACAGATACGCAGTATTTT	CASSLATGGGTDTQYF
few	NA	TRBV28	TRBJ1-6	TGTGCCAGCAGCCTACCCGGAACAGATAATTCACCCCTCCACTTT	CASSLPGTDNSPLHF
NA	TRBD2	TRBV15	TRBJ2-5	TGTGCCACCAGCAGAGATCGGGGGGGGGAGGAGACCCAGTACTTC	CATSRDRGGEETQYF
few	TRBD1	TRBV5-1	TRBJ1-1	TGCGCCAGCAGCGACCCGACAGGGGGGAACACTGAAGCTTTCTTT	CASSDPTGGNTEAFF
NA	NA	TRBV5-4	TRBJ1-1	TGTGCCAGCAGCACATCGACAGCTGAAGCTTTCTTT	CASSTSTAEAFF